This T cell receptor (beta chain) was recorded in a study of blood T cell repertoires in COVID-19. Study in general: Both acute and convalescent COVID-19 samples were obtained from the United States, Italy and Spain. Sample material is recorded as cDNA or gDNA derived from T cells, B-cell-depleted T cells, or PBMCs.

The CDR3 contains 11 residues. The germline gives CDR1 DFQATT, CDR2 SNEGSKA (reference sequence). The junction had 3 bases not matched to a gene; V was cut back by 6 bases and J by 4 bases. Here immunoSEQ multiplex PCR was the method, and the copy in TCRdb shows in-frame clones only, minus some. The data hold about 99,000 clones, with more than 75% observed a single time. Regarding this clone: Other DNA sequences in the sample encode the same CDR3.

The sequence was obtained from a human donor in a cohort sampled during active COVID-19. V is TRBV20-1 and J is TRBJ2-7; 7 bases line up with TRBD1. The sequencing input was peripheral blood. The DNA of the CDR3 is TGCAGTGCCCGGGACAGTTACGAGCAGTACTTC. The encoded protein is CSARDSYEQYF.